The 27 T cell receptor beta chains below were found in one sample sequenced in a study of PD-1 blockade in classical Hodgkin lymphoma. Time point denoted: cycle 4 day 1 (C4D1), after about 6 weeks of nivolumab. Brentuximab vedotin exposure varied, and every patient relapsed after autologous stem cell transplantation. Libraries were prepared by immunoSEQ multiplex PCR; TCRdb keeps only in-frame clonotypes and omits some of them. The table records 15,000 to 20,000 clones, approximately 62% of them present only once. This specimen was peripheral blood mononuclear cells (PBMCs), taken before the fourth cycle of nivolumab. All receptors come from a human donor with classical Hodgkin lymphoma.

The chain has TRBV11-2 and TRBJ1-1; a weak D match, TRBD1 (5 bases). The V end lost 2 bases, the J end lost 6 bases, and 25 bases lay between the germline ends. The length of the CDR3 is 18 residues. Germline CDR1 is SGHAT and CDR2 is FQNNGV. CDR3: CASSLFAGGAGTRPEAFF. The CDR3 DNA is TGTGCCAGCAGCTTATTCGCGGGGGGAGCTGGGACTCGGCCTGAAGCTTTCTTT.

Concerning this clone itself: Compared with germline, one end of the junction differs, possibly owing to a read error. This chain links TRBV5-4 with TRBJ2-1, with TRBD1 identical over 8 bases. Germline V gene lookup returns CDR1 SGHNT and CDR2 YYREEE (reference sequence). The CDR3 runs to 15 residues. CDR3 nucleotides: TGTGTCAGCAGCAAGGACAGGGAATTTGGCGATGAGCAGTTCTTC. Protein sequence: CVSSKDREFGDEQFF.

The rearrangement uses TRBV7-9 and TRBJ2-3, with unresolved D. Germline lookup yields CDR1 SEHNR and CDR2 FQNEAQ (reference sequence). Trimming took 2 bases from V and 2 from J, leaving 11 bases between them. The CDR3 extends over 15 amino acids. The CDR3 DNA reads TGTGCCAGCAGCTTAAGGGCGGTCTTCACAGATACGCAGTATTTT. This encodes CASSLRAVFTDTQYF.

CDR3 coding DNA: TGTGCCAGCAGCGTCGGCACAGATACGCAGTATTTT. Translating gives CASSVGTDTQYF. The chain links TRBV9 to TRBJ2-3; no firm D call. The CDR3 length is 12 residues. Per germline, CDR1 SGDLS and CDR2 YYNGEE. The V end lost 2 bases, the J end lost 1 base, and 2 bases lay between the germline ends.

CDR3 DNA sequence: TGTGCCAGCAGAGTCACGCCGGACACTGAAGCTTTCTTT. This codes for CASRVTPDTEAFF. This rearrangement joins TRBV2 to TRBJ1-1; no definite D call. The CDR3 loop spans 13 amino acids. Per the germline V gene, CDR1 is SNHLY and CDR2 is FYNNEI. V was trimmed by 6 bases and J by 3 bases, leaving 11 bases between them.

The chain employs TRBV11-3 and TRBJ2-5; D is ambiguous. Germline loops: CDR1 SGHNT, CDR2 YENEEA. With 0 bases removed from V and 5 bases from J, the gap between germline ends came to 10 bases. This CDR3 is 14 amino acids long. CDR3 loop: CASSLDRSAETQYF. The CDR3 region has the DNA TGTGCCAGCAGCTTAGACCGTTCAGCGGAGACCCAGTACTTC.

By share, this clone ranks as medium-sized. The J gene is TRBJ1-2, the V gene TRBV5-6; D remains unclear. The germline gives CDR1 SGHDT, CDR2 YYEEEE. This CDR3 region has 13 residues. V lost 3 bases and J 6 bases, leaving 12 bases between the germline ends. The CDR3 DNA sequence: TGTGCCAGCAGCTCCGGCCCCCCGGATGGCTACACCTTC. Encoded protein: CASSSGPPDGYTF.

The chain has TRBV5-8 and TRBJ1-4; a possible D gene is TRBD1 (5 bases). Germline values: CDR1 SGHTS, CDR2 YDEGEE. V lost 7 bases, J lost 6 bases, and 16 bases lay in between. CDR3 length equals 14 residues. The CDR3 DNA follows: TGTGCCAGCCGGGGGGGAGGCATAGATGAAAAACTGTTTTTT. This translates into CASRGGGIDEKLFF. Full variable domain (rest looked up from reference TRBV5-8 and TRBJ1-4): EAGVTQSPTHLIKTRGQQATLRCSPISGHTSVYWYQQALGLGLQFLLWYDEGEERNRGNFPPRFSGRQFPNYSSELNVNALELEDSALYLCASRGGGIDEKLFFGSGTQLSVL.

The chain employs TRBV10-3 and TRBJ2-1; D unresolved. The ends were cut back, 4 bases at V and 10 bases at J, with 8 bases in the middle. This CDR3 region has 11 residues. The germline V gene encodes CDR1 ENHRY and CDR2 SYGVKD. The CDR3 DNA sequence: TGTGCCATCAGTGCTTCGTGGGAGCAGTTCTTC. Protein product: CAISASWEQFF.

The rearrangement joins TRBV18 to TRBJ2-1; D is undetermined. Trimming shortened V by 4 bases and J by 10 bases, and 14 bases separated the two germline ends. Germline CDR1 is KGHSH and CDR2 is LQKENI. The CDR3 runs 13 residues. The CDR3 here is CASSLQDAGEQFF. The CDR3 DNA is TGTGCCAGCTCACTACAAGACGCTGGGGAGCAGTTCTTC.

The rearrangement joins TRBV28 to TRBJ2-5; 9 bases are shared with TRBD2. The CDR3 covers 16 residues. Germline V lookup: CDR1 MDHEN, CDR2 SYDVKM. J gave up 5 bases and V 5 bases, and 12 bases lay outside the gene matches. In nucleotides, the CDR3 is TGTGCCAGCAGTCCACCGAGCGGGAGGCCCTGGGAGACCCAGTACTTC. It encodes CASSPPSGRPWETQYF.

Only one count was recorded for this clone. V is TRBV5-1 and J is TRBJ2-3; possibly TRBD2 for D (5 bases). Germline CDR1 reads SGHRS; CDR2 reads YFSETQ. Trimming pared 5 bases from V and 3 bases from J, leaving 10 bases between. This CDR3 comprises 13 residues. The CDR3 loop is CASSGEGTDTQYF. The CDR3 nucleotides read TGCGCCAGCAGTGGAGAGGGAACAGATACGCAGTATTTT.

The V gene is TRBV19, the J gene TRBJ1-1; perhaps TRBD1 as D (6 bases). V was cut by 9 bases and J by 3 bases, with 14 bases left in between. Germline CDR1 and CDR2: LNHDA and SQIVND (reference sequence). This CDR3 region has 13 residues. As DNA, the CDR3 is TGTGCCAGCCAACAGGGAGGATACACTGAAGCTTTCTTT. Translating gives CASQQGGYTEAFF. The complete variable domain, with remaining parts taken from reference TRBV19 and TRBJ1-1, reads DGGITQSPKYLFRKEGQNVTLSCEQNLNHDAMYWYRQDPGQGLRLIYYSQIVNDFQKGDIAEGYSVSREKKESFPLTVTSAQKNPTAFYLCASQQGGYTEAFFGQGTRLTVV.

This rearrangement joins TRBV5-1 to TRBJ2-7; TRBD2 matches at 14 bases. V was pared by 4 bases and J by 6 bases, with 3 bases of the junction left unmatched. The CDR3 covers 14 residues. Germline CDR1 reads SGHRS; CDR2 reads YFSETQ. The CDR3 nucleotides are TGCGCCAGCAGCGGGGGACTAGCGGGAGCCGAGCAGTACTTC. Its protein product is CASSGGLAGAEQYF.

The chain has TRBV19 and TRBJ2-1; no firm D call. Germline loops: CDR1 LNHDA, CDR2 SQIVND (reference sequence). This CDR3 contains 12 residues. Trimming removed 0 bases at V and 7 bases at J, with 4 bases between. CDR3 loop: CASSIDANEQFF. Written as DNA, the CDR3 is TGTGCCAGTAGTATAGACGCGAATGAGCAGTTCTTC.

The J gene is TRBJ2-7, the V gene TRBV7-9, with D tentatively TRBD1 (6 bases). Trimming pared 3 bases from V and 4 bases from J, leaving 13 bases between. CDR1 and CDR2 (germline): SEHNR, FQNEAQ (reference sequence). The CDR3 has 14 amino acids. The CDR3 here is CASSLDGQQYEQYF. DNA for the CDR3: TGTGCCAGCAGCTTGGATGGACAGCAATACGAGCAGTACTTC. Full variable domain (missing parts from reference TRBV7-9 and TRBJ2-7): DTGVSQNPRHKITKRGQNVTFRCDPISEHNRLYWYRQTLGQGPEFLTYFQNEAQLEKSRLLSDRFSAERPKGSFSTLEIQRTEQGDSAMYLCASSLDGQQYEQYFGPGTRLTVT.

This chain uses TRBV7-8 with TRBJ2-5; D gene uncertain. The J call is in doubt because the DNA end fits TRBJ2-7 better. CDR1 is SGHVS, CDR2 FQNEAQ, per germline. The CDR3 has 15 residues. CDR3 nucleotides: TGTGCCAGCAGCTTACCCGGGCAGGCTTCCTACGAGCAGTACTTC. Translation gives CASSLPGQASYEQYF.

This clone was found a few times. The chain joins TRBV28 to TRBJ2-3, with TRBD2 matching over 8 bases. The CDR3 runs to 16 residues. V lost 1 base, J lost 4 bases, and 7 bases stayed unmatched. From germline, CDR1 is MDHEN and CDR2 SYDVKM. DNA for the CDR3: TGTGCCAGCAGTTTATTGAGCGGGAGCCCCTCAGATACGCAGTATTTT. Its protein is CASSLLSGSPSDTQYF.

The CDR3 is CASSIGAYEQYF. DNA for the CDR3: TGTGCCAGTAGTATCGGCGCTTACGAGCAGTACTTC. V is TRBV19 and J is TRBJ2-7; D not resolved. The germline V gene has CDR1 LNHDA and CDR2 SQIVND (reference sequence). CDR3 length: 12 amino acids. The V and J ends lost 3 bases and 4 bases respectively, with 7 bases between them.

On this clone: The junction departs from the called germline gene at one end, perhaps through a read error. This rearrangement joins TRBV4-1 to TRBJ1-2; TRBD1 might be the D (5 bases). CDR1 is MGHRA, CDR2 YSYEKL, per germline. The CDR3 contains 11 residues. CDR3 loop: CASSQGDGYTF. The CDR3 coding sequence is TGTGCCAGCAGCCAAGGGGATGGCTACACCTTC.

This chain uses TRBV11-2 with TRBJ2-1; the D is unclear. There are 12 residues in the CDR3. With 1 base removed from V and 10 bases from J, the gap between germline ends came to 8 bases. From germline, CDR1 is SGHAT and CDR2 FQNNGV. The CDR3 nucleotides read TGTGCCAGCAGCTTAGGGCCGCTCGAGCAGTTCTTC. Its protein product is CASSLGPLEQFF.

This clone came up a few times. Other nucleotide sequences from this sample produce the same CDR3. The chain has TRBV6-4 and TRBJ2-1; D perhaps matches TRBD1 (5 bases). The CDR3 consists of 13 residues. Germline V lookup: CDR1 MRHNA, CDR2 SNTAGT. Deletions cut 0 bases from V and 8 bases from J, with 8 bases between. The CDR3 region is CASSDSIGDEQFF. The CDR3 DNA is TGTGCCAGCAGTGACTCCATAGGGGATGAGCAGTTCTTC.

The gene calls are TRBV13 and TRBJ1-1; D unresolved. V lost 1 base and J 6 bases, leaving 6 bases between the germline ends. The CDR3 runs to 12 residues. Per germline, CDR1 PRHDT and CDR2 FYEKMQ (reference sequence). DNA of the CDR3: TGTGCCAGCAGCTTAGTGGGCGCTGAAGCTTTCTTT. Protein sequence: CASSLVGAEAFF.

The chain is built from TRBV4-1 and TRBJ2-1; 10 bases are a match to TRBD2. Germline V gene lookup returns CDR1 MGHRA and CDR2 YSYEKL. The CDR3 totals 17 residues. The junction had 6 bases not matched to a gene; V was cut back by 0 bases and J by 4 bases. In nucleotides, the CDR3 is TGCGCCAGCAGCCAAGATTCAGCGGGAGGGGGATACAATGAGCAGTTCTTC. Amino acid sequence: CASSQDSAGGGYNEQFF.

The V gene is TRBV19, the J gene TRBJ2-6, with TRBD2 as a possible D gene (6 bases). CDR3 length: 18 amino acids. Trimming removed 1 base from V and 0 bases from J, with 13 bases in between. Germline assignment: CDR1 LNHDA and CDR2 SQIVND (reference sequence). Here the CDR3 DNA reads TGTGCCAGTAGTATAGGAGCGGGCCTTTACTCTGGGGCCAACGTCCTGACTTTC. Translation gives CASSIGAGLYSGANVLTF.

The V call is TRBV28, the J call TRBJ1-2, with 10 nucleotides matching TRBD1. Germline values: CDR1 MDHEN, CDR2 SYDVKM. The CDR3 is made up of 16 amino acids. V trimming: 6 bases; J trimming: 4 bases; junction bases outside the gene matches: 11. The CDR3 is CASSFDRQGAGYGYTF. CDR3 coding DNA: TGTGCCAGCAGCTTCGATCGACAGGGGGCAGGCTATGGCTACACCTTC.

The chain combines TRBV30 with TRBJ1-4; 8 positions match TRBD1. The CDR3 loop spans 20 amino acids. Trimming cost V 1 base and J 7 bases; bases outside gene matches: 23. Germline CDR1 GTSNPN, CDR2 SVGIG (reference sequence). The CDR3 bases are TGTGCCTGGAGTGGCCGACCCGGGACAGGACTAAGGGGGGGGGTTGAAAAACTGTTTTTT. Translation: CAWSGRPGTGLRGGVEKLFF.